What follows are 26 T cell receptor beta chains derived from one specimen sequenced in a study of blood T cell repertoires in COVID-19 (dated by TCRdb to 2020 to 2021). The method behind the library was the immunoSEQ multiplex PCR assay. Here the immuneACCESS table is served through TCRdb, limited to in-frame sequences with V and J called. Missing clones are a known gap in these copies; in checked studies unresolved V genes cover under half, and the rest lacks a known reason. In this sample the table shows about 190,000 clones, around four fifths of which occur a single time. The ten largest clones add up to approximately 19% of the sample. Sequenced: peripheral blood. The receptors stem from a human donor in a cohort sampled during active COVID-19.

This clone was counted only a few times. This chain uses TRBV9 with TRBJ1-3, with TRBD1 identical over 8 bases. The CDR3 sequence is 14 residues long. Germline CDR1 is SGDLS and CDR2 is YYNGEE. The V gene end was trimmed by 3 bases and the J gene end by 7 bases; junction bases not matched to a gene: 6. The CDR3 coding sequence is TGTGCCAGCAGCGGTACAGGGGGGGTTAACACCATATATTTT. It specifies CASSGTGGVNTIYF.

About this clone itself: Other DNA sequences in this specimen translate into the identical CDR3. The V call is TRBV7-2, the J call TRBJ1-1, with D perhaps TRBD1 (6 bases). Per germline, CDR1 SGHTA and CDR2 FQGNSA. V lost 5 bases and J lost 2, with 12 bases in between. CDR3 length: 14 amino acids. Here the CDR3 reads CASSPQTGNTEAFF. The CDR3 bases are TGTGCCAGCAGCCCCCAGACAGGTAACACTGAAGCTTTCTTT. The entire variable domain, with the rest obtained from reference TRBV7-2 and TRBJ1-1, is as follows: GAGVSQSPSNKVTEKGKDVELRCDPISGHTALYWYRQSLGQGLEFLIYFQGNSAPDKSGLPSDRFSAERTGGSVSTLTIQRTQQEDSAVYLCASSPQTGNTEAFFGQGTRLTVV.

This clone has just a few counts. V usage is TRBV5-1 and J usage is TRBJ2-2; 7 bases are a match to TRBD1. Per the germline V gene, CDR1 is SGHRS and CDR2 is YFSETQ. This CDR3 is 16 amino acids long. Unmatched junction bases numbered 6, after V lost 4 bases and J lost 0 bases. This CDR3 is CASSKPGGTNTGELFF. CDR3 DNA sequence: TGCGCCAGCAGCAAGCCAGGGGGAACGAACACCGGGGAGCTGTTTTTT.

This chain uses TRBV27 with TRBJ2-3; 10 bases match TRBD2. The CDR3 runs to 15 residues. Trimming took 5 bases from V and 2 from J; bases not matched to a gene: 4. Germline V gene sequence: CDR1 MNHEY, CDR2 SMNVEV (reference sequence). The CDR3 loop reads CASSTLAGDTDTQYF. The DNA of the CDR3 is TGTGCCAGCAGTACCCTAGCGGGGGACACAGATACGCAGTATTTT.

As concerns this clone: One end of the junction does not line up with germline, which may come from a read error. The V gene is TRBV2, the J gene TRBJ2-7; perhaps TRBD1 as D (6 bases). CDR1 is SNHLY and CDR2 is FYNNEI in the germline V gene. The CDR3 extends over 17 amino acids. CDR3 nucleotides: TGTGCCAGCAGTGTTTACCGAGGAACCTCTGATAAATCTTCCCAGGGGTTC. This translates into CASSVYRGTSDKSSQGF.

The CDR3 protein is CASSKAGPNSGANVLTF. The CDR3 region has the DNA TGTGCCAGCAGCAAAGCGGGGCCTAACTCTGGGGCCAACGTCCTGACTTTC. The V gene is TRBV21-1, the J gene TRBJ2-6; the table's D call, TRBD1, has no DNA check behind it. TRBV21-1 is annotated as a pseudogene. The CDR3 extends over 17 amino acids.

Only a few counts were recorded for this clone. The V call is TRBV2, the J call TRBJ1-2, with TRBD1 matching 8 bases. CDR3 length: 13 amino acids. V was pared by 6 bases and J by 8 bases, with 8 bases of the junction left unmatched. From germline, CDR1 is SNHLY and CDR2 FYNNEI. Here the CDR3 reads CASSRQGPDGYTF. The CDR3 DNA follows: TGTGCCAGCAGCCGACAGGGGCCCGACGGCTACACCTTC.

This clone was found once. The chain links TRBV9 to TRBJ2-7; D possibly corresponds to TRBD2 (7 bases). This CDR3 region has 11 residues. The V gene lost 0 bases and the J gene lost 10 bases, with 8 bases spanning the gap. The germline gives CDR1 SGDLS, CDR2 YYNGEE. This CDR3 reads CASSVGGGQYV. The CDR3 bases are TGTGCCAGCAGCGTAGGGGGGGGCCAGTACGTC.

J is TRBJ1-3 and V is TRBV7-9; D gene ambiguous. The V gene's germline CDR1 is SEHNR and CDR2 FQNEAQ (reference sequence). CDR3 length equals 13 residues. The V and J ends lost 3 bases and 3 bases respectively, with 6 bases between them. The DNA for the CDR3 is TGTGCCAGCAGCTTGGCGGATGGAAACACCATATATTTT. Its protein is CASSLADGNTIYF.

This clone was found once. The J gene is TRBJ2-2, the V gene TRBV10-3; possible D gene TRBD1, 5 bases. Trimming took off 0 bases at V and 5 bases at J, with 16 bases between the two ends. Germline lookup yields CDR1 ENHRY and CDR2 SYGVKD. CDR3 size: 17 residues. As DNA, the CDR3 is TGTGCCATCAGTGAGTCAGTAACGGACATGAGTACCGGGGAGCTGTTTTTT. It codes for CAISESVTDMSTGELFF.

The V gene is TRBV11-2, the J gene TRBJ1-2; 8 nucleotides line up with TRBD1. The CDR3 sequence is 15 residues long. The J segment lost 0 bases and the V segment lost 5 bases, leaving 5 bases of the junction unmatched. Per the germline V gene, CDR1 is SGHAT and CDR2 is FQNNGV. The CDR3 DNA reads TGTGCCAGCAGCCCGGACAGGGCAGCTAACTATGGCTACACCTTC. Amino acids: CASSPDRAANYGYTF.

The chain links TRBV6-1 to TRBJ2-7; 8 bases match TRBD2. V lost 4 bases to trimming and J lost 1 base; unmatched junction nucleotides: 12. This CDR3 is 17 amino acids long. Per germline, CDR1 MNHNS and CDR2 SASEGT. CDR3 sequence reads: CASSANGDGGGSYEQYF. CDR3 nucleotide sequence: TGTGCCAGCAGTGCTAACGGCGACGGGGGGGGATCCTACGAGCAGTACTTC.

V usage is TRBV5-1 and J usage is TRBJ1-4; the D gene is possibly TRBD1 (5 bases). V gave up 4 bases and J gave up 0 bases, with 10 bases separating them. Germline V gene data show CDR1 as SGHRS and CDR2 as YFSETQ. This CDR3 spans 15 amino acids. The CDR3 DNA reads as TGCGCCAGCAGCCACGACAGCGCAACTAATGAAAAACTGTTTTTT. This sequence encodes CASSHDSATNEKLFF.

The table lists this clone with a count of one. The rearrangement joins TRBV7-2 to TRBJ2-3, with D unresolved. Trimming left V 2 bases short and J 6 bases short, with 15 bases between. Germline assignment: CDR1 SGHTA and CDR2 FQGNSA. The CDR3 spans 15 residues. This chain's CDR3 is CASSLIVLAADTQYF. In nucleotides, the CDR3 is TGTGCCAGCAGCTTAATCGTCTTAGCTGCGGATACGCAGTATTTT.

This clone was found many times. The chain combines TRBV30 with TRBJ2-5; weak D call: TRBD1 (6 bases). CDR1 and CDR2 from the germline V gene are GTSNPN and SVGIG (reference sequence). V was pared by 0 bases and J by 5 bases, with 13 bases between. The CDR3 length is 14 residues. The CDR3, as DNA: TGTGCCTGGAGTGTACCCGCAGGGGTGGAGACCCAGTACTTC. This sequence encodes CAWSVPAGVETQYF. The full variable domain, its missing parts supplied by reference TRBV30 and TRBJ2-5, is SQTIHQWPATLVQPVGSPLSLECTVEGTSNPNLYWYRQAAGRGLQLLFYSVGIGQISSEVPQNLSASRPQDRQFILSSKKLLLSDSGFYLCAWSVPAGVETQYFGPGTRLLVL.

This clone has more than one count but fewer than ten. The chain links TRBV7-8 to TRBJ2-1; TRBD1 matches at 9 bases. J gave up 5 bases and V 4 bases, and 9 bases lay outside the gene matches. The CDR3 has 16 residues. The germline V gene encodes CDR1 SGHVS and CDR2 FQNEAQ. CDR3 sequence (DNA): TGTGCCAGCAGCTCGCACTCGGACAGGGGCCACAATGAGCAGTTCTTC. As protein: CASSSHSDRGHNEQFF.

V gene TRBV28 combines with J gene TRBJ1-2; D is ambiguous. Trimming removed 3 bases from V and 7 bases from J, with 6 bases in between. The length of the CDR3 is 11 residues. Germline CDR1 is MDHEN and CDR2 is SYDVKM. CDR3 loop: CASSFAGGYTF. DNA for the CDR3: TGTGCCAGCAGTTTCGCGGGTGGCTACACCTTC.

The chain couples TRBV9 to TRBJ1-6; D is perhaps TRBD1 (6 bases). Trimming stripped 4 bases from V and 7 bases from J, with 18 bases between. CDR3 length equals 16 residues. Germline V lookup: CDR1 SGDLS, CDR2 YYNGEE. CDR3 protein: CASSPQGTQINSPLHF. The CDR3 bases are TGTGCCAGCAGCCCCCAGGGGACACAAATCAATTCACCCCTCCACTTT.

In its sample, this clone was seen once. CDR3 nucleotide sequence: TGTGCCAGCCAAGGACAGGGGGGGAACAATGAGCAGTTCTTC. Residues: CASQGQGGNNEQFF. V and J are TRBV18 and TRBJ2-1; 10 nucleotides match TRBD1. The CDR3 has 14 residues. V lost 8 bases to trimming and J lost 5 bases; unmatched junction nucleotides: 6. Germline CDR1 KGHSH, CDR2 LQKENI.

This chain uses TRBV6-1 with TRBJ1-2; 9 bases match TRBD1. V was clipped by 4 bases and J by 1 base; unmatched bases: 10. CDR3 size: 17 residues. Germline values: CDR1 MNHNS, CDR2 SASEGT. In nucleotides, the CDR3 is TGTGCCAGCAGTGGGAGGACGGGACAGGGTGATAACTATGGCTACACCTTC. It translates to CASSGRTGQGDNYGYTF.

The rearrangement joins TRBV29-1 to TRBJ2-6; no clear D gene. Trimming shortened V by 7 bases and J by 3 bases, and 10 bases separated the two germline ends. The CDR3 spans 13 residues. CDR1 is SQVTM and CDR2 is ANQGSEA in the germline V gene. The CDR3 sequence is CSARVLGANVLTF. The CDR3 DNA reads as TGCAGCGCTCGGGTTCTTGGGGCCAACGTCCTGACTTTC. Combining the CDR3 with reference TRBV29-1 and TRBJ2-6 gives the whole variable domain SAVISQKPSRDICQRGTSLTIQCQVDSQVTMMFWYRQQPGQSLTLIATANQGSEATYESGFVIDKFPISRPNLTFSTLTVSNMSPEDSSIYLCSARVLGANVLTFGAGSRLTVL.

V usage is TRBV6-4 and J usage is TRBJ2-1; 8 bases line up with TRBD1. The CDR3 is 14 residues long. Germline assignment: CDR1 MRHNA and CDR2 SNTAGT. V lost 6 bases to trimming and J lost 5 bases; unmatched junction nucleotides: 6. CDR3: CASSPTGADNEQFF. DNA for the CDR3: TGTGCCAGCAGCCCGACAGGGGCTGACAATGAGCAGTTCTTC.

This clone was seen just once. The gene calls are TRBV5-1 and TRBJ2-2; 9 nucleotides line up with TRBD1. V trimming: 6 bases; J trimming: 7 bases; junction bases outside the gene matches: 13. The CDR3 has 16 residues. Germline V CDR1 and CDR2: SGHRS, YFSETQ. The CDR3 region is CASTPRTGVDGGELFF. The CDR3 nucleotides read TGCGCCAGCACTCCCAGGACAGGGGTAGATGGCGGGGAGCTGTTTTTT. Supplemented by reference TRBV5-1 and TRBJ2-2, the full variable domain reads KAGVTQTPRYLIKTRGQQVTLSCSPISGHRSVSWYQQTPGQGLQFLFEYFSETQRNKGNFPGRFSGRQFSNSRSEMNVSTLELGDSALYLCASTPRTGVDGGELFFGEGSRLTVL.

This clone was picked up one time. The J gene is TRBJ2-1, the V gene TRBV14; 9 nucleotides align to TRBD1. This CDR3 comprises 13 residues. The V gene's germline CDR1 is SGHDN and CDR2 FVKESK. V shed 0 bases and J 14 bases; nucleotides not matched to a gene: 5. The CDR3 coding sequence is TGTGCCAGCAGCCAAGAATCTGGGACAGGGAAGTTCTTC. It yields the protein CASSQESGTGKFF. Full variable domain (rest looked up from reference TRBV14 and TRBJ2-1): EAGVTQFPSHSVIEKGQTVTLRCDPISGHDNLYWYRRVMGKEIKFLLHFVKESKQDESGMPNNRFLAERTGGTYSTLKVQPAELEDSGVYFCASSQESGTGKFFGPGTRLTVL.

The rearrangement joins TRBV5-1 to TRBJ2-5, with 8 positions matching TRBD2. Germline V gene sequence: CDR1 SGHRS, CDR2 YFSETQ. V was pared by 1 base and J by 6 bases, with 11 bases of the junction left unmatched. CDR3 length equals 16 residues. CDR3 in amino acids: CASSLSVPSGSKTQYF. CDR3 nucleotides: TGCGCCAGCAGCTTGTCTGTGCCGAGCGGGAGTAAGACCCAGTACTTC.

This clone was detected once. The chain joins TRBV3-1 (or the pseudogene TRBV3-2) to TRBJ2-5; TRBD2 aligns across 7 bases. The CDR3 consists of 16 residues. V lost 1 base, J lost 0 bases, and 5 bases stayed unmatched. Germline V gives CDR1 LGHDT, CDR2 YNNKEL (reference sequence). The CDR3 loop reads CASSQVPAGHQETQYF. The CDR3 bases are TGTGCCAGCAGCCAAGTTCCAGCGGGGCACCAAGAGACCCAGTACTTC.